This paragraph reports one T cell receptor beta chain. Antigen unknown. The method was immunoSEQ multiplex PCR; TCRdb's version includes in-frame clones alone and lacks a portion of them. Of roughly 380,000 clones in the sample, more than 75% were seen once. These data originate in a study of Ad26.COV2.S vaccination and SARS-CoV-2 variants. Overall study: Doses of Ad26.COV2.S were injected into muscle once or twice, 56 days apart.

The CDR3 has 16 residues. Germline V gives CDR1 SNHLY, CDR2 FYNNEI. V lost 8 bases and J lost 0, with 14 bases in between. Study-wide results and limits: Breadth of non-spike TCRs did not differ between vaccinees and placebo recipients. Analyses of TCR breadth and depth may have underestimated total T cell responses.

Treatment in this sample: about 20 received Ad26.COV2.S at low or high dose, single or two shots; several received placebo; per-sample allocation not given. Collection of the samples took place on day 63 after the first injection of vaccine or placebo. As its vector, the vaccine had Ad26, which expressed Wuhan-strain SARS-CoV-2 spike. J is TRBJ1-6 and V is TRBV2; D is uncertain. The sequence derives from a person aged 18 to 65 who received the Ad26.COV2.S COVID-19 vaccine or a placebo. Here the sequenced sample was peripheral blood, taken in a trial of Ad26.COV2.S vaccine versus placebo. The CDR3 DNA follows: TGTGCCAGCCGCATCGGCGGAAGCTCCTATAATTCACCCCTCCACTTT. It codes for CASRIGGSSYNSPLHF.